Each of the 15 T cell receptor beta chains below was sequenced from the same sample in a study of T cells in Graves' hyperthyroidism and ophthalmopathy. RNA transcripts gave rise to amplified TCR beta CDR3 regions. HTBI primers were employed in a first-round RT-PCR of the TCR CDR3. TCRdb used MiXCR to reprocess the multiplex PCR reads, holding one entry per CDR3 protein. The sample lists roughly 510,000 distinct CDR3 sequences; approximately 49% were seen once. Sequenced sample: peripheral blood or thyroid tissue (not recorded which). The receptors were gathered from an adult woman with Graves' disease, either hyperthyroidism or ophthalmopathy (not recorded which).

The chain has TRBV2 and TRBJ1-2; D unclear. Germline values: CDR1 SNHLY, CDR2 FYNNEI. Trimming removed 2 bases at V and 6 bases at J, with 7 bases between. The CDR3 has 12 residues. The CDR3 DNA reads TGTGCCAGCAGTGAAAGTGGGAATGGCTACACCTTC. It is translated as CASSESGNGYTF.

This clonotype was counted ten times or more. The rearrangement uses TRBV19 and TRBJ2-7, with D maybe TRBD2 (6 bases). The CDR3 totals 14 residues. V dropped 3 bases and J dropped 3 bases, with 12 bases sitting between them. Germline-derived CDR1 and CDR2 are LNHDA and SQIVND (reference sequence). CDR3 nucleotide sequence: TGTGCCAGTAGTATGGGGCGGGAACTCTACGAGCAGTACTTC. This translates into CASSMGRELYEQYF.

This clonotype was observed a few times. The V call is TRBV7-8, the J call TRBJ1-2; possible D gene TRBD1, 5 bases. Germline assignment: CDR1 SGHVS and CDR2 FQNEAQ. This CDR3 region has 15 residues. Trimming left V 1 base short and J 5 bases short, with 14 bases between. The CDR3 DNA reads TGTGCCAGCAGCTTAGGTCCGGGACGCAAGTATGGCTACACCTTC. This encodes CASSLGPGRKYGYTF. The entire variable domain, with the rest obtained from reference TRBV7-8 and TRBJ1-2, is as follows: GAGVSQSPRYKVAKRGQDVALRCDPISGHVSLFWYQQALGQGPEFLTYFQNEAQLDKSGLPSDRFFAERPEGSVSTLKIQRTQQEDSAVYLCASSLGPGRKYGYTFGSGTRLTVV.

The V and J genes are TRBV29-1 and TRBJ2-7; 8 bases fit TRBD1. Per the germline V gene, CDR1 is SQVTM and CDR2 is ANQGSEA. V lost 4 bases to trimming and J lost 6 bases; unmatched junction nucleotides: 8. CDR3 length equals 13 residues. DNA for the CDR3: TGCAGCGTTGGGGGGACAGGAACATTCGAGCAGTACTTC. It translates to CSVGGTGTFEQYF.

The chain carries TRBV6-5 and TRBJ2-7, with TRBD2 matching over 9 bases. Unmatched junction bases numbered 8, after V lost 2 bases and J lost 6 bases. This CDR3 spans 15 amino acids. Germline V gene sequence: CDR1 MNHEY, CDR2 SVGAGI. Here the CDR3 DNA reads TGTGCCAGCAGTTACGGGGGTAGCGGGAGAAGCGAGCAGTACTTC. Protein: CASSYGGSGRSEQYF.

This clonotype was detected a few times. The CDR3 here is CASENGENYEQYF. Here the CDR3 DNA reads TGTGCCAGCGAGAATGGGGAGAACTACGAGCAGTACTTC. This chain links TRBV2 with TRBJ2-7, with D possibly being TRBD2 (5 bases). The CDR3 loop spans 13 amino acids. The ends were cut back, 8 bases at V and 3 bases at J, with 14 bases in the middle. Germline CDR1 SNHLY, CDR2 FYNNEI.

This clonotype was seen repeatedly, ten times or more. V gene TRBV10-3 combines with J gene TRBJ2-7, with D possibly TRBD2 on 6 matching bases. Germline CDR1 and CDR2: ENHRY and SYGVKD. V was shortened by 2 bases and J by 2 bases, with 13 bases between the two germline ends. The CDR3 runs 15 residues. CDR3 protein: CAISEATGTPYEQYF. The CDR3 bases are TGTGCCATCAGTGAGGCGACCGGGACTCCCTACGAGCAGTACTTC.

CDR3 in amino acids: CSVKPDNLNTEAFF. CDR3 coding DNA: TGCAGCGTTAAACCGGACAATCTGAACACTGAAGCTTTCTTT. The chain has TRBV29-1 and TRBJ1-1, with D possibly being TRBD1 (5 bases). Deletions cut 5 bases from V and 0 bases from J, with 13 bases between. Germline V gene sequence: CDR1 SQVTM, CDR2 ANQGSEA. This CDR3 is built from 14 residues.

This clonotype was seen once. The CDR3 does not end in the conserved phenylalanine or tryptophan, so this is likely a read error. It is unclear where the CDR3 begins or ends on the DNA, so no DNA is shown, and the CDR3 is as TCRdb lists it. The rearrangement joins TRBV29-1 to TRBJ2-5. Germline CDR1 reads SQVTM; CDR2 reads ANQGSEA. The CDR3 contains 17 residues when both ends are counted. CDR3 sequence: CSAVAADGPNYGYTFGS.

A few counts support this clonotype. A junction boundary mismatches the germline segment, possibly from a read error. The chain joins TRBV7-7 to TRBJ2-7, with 8 bases that match TRBD1. The CDR3 has 15 amino acids. Germline CDR1 SSHAT, CDR2 FNYEAQ (reference sequence). CDR3 DNA: TGTGCTAGCAGCTTAAGGGCAGGGGGCTTCTACGAGCAGTACTTC. Translation gives CASSLRAGGFYEQYF.

This clonotype came up a few times. The chain recombines TRBV11-2 with TRBJ1-1; D ambiguous. V gave up 8 bases and J gave up 4 bases, with 8 bases separating them. The germline V gene has CDR1 SGHAT and CDR2 FQNNGV. There are 11 residues in the CDR3. The DNA of the CDR3 is TGTGCCAGCTTAGTTGGCACTGAAGCTTTCTTT. It specifies CASLVGTEAFF.

The CDR3 loop is CASSVFGEAEAFF. DNA of the CDR3: TGTGCCAGCAGCGTATTTGGGGAGGCTGAAGCTTTCTTT. The chain couples TRBV9 to TRBJ1-1, with D unclear. V lost 1 base and J lost 6, with 10 bases in between. CDR1 is SGDLS, CDR2 YYNGEE, per germline. This CDR3 is built from 13 residues. Drawing the rest from reference TRBV9 and TRBJ1-1, the complete variable domain is DSGVTQTPKHLITATGQRVTLRCSPRSGDLSVYWYQQSLDQGLQFLIQYYNGEERAKGNILERFSAQQFPDLHSELNLSSLELGDSALYFCASSVFGEAEAFFGQGTRLTVV.

This clonotype came up many times. V usage is TRBV20-1 and J usage is TRBJ2-7; D is possibly TRBD1 or TRBD2 (6 bases each). This CDR3 is 13 amino acids long. V lost 5 bases and J lost 6, with 17 bases in between. Germline V CDR1 and CDR2: DFQATT, SNEGSKA (reference sequence). This chain's CDR3 is CSAASGAEVEQYF. The CDR3 coding sequence is TGCAGTGCTGCCTCGGGGGCCGAAGTCGAGCAGTACTTC.

This clonotype came up many times. This sequence joins TRBV14 and TRBJ1-4; no reliable D call. Trimming took 4 bases from V and 8 from J, leaving 14 bases between them. Germline V lookup: CDR1 SGHDN, CDR2 FVKESK. The CDR3 totals 14 residues. The CDR3 is CASSRNTAGEKLFF. CDR3 coding DNA: TGTGCCAGCAGCCGAAACACGGCGGGGGAAAAACTGTTTTTT.

About this clonotype itself: The CDR3 does not end in the conserved phenylalanine or tryptophan, so this is likely a read error. The chain carries TRBV6-2 or TRBV6-3 and TRBJ1-2; perhaps TRBD1 as D (6 bases). The CDR3 runs 14 residues. Germline V CDR1 and CDR2: MNHEY, SVGEGT. V shed 5 bases and J shed 4 bases, with 14 bases lying between them. The CDR3 reads CASSDVGQLYGYTL. The CDR3 region has the DNA TGTGCCAGCAGTGACGTAGGACAGCTCTATGGCTACACCCTC.